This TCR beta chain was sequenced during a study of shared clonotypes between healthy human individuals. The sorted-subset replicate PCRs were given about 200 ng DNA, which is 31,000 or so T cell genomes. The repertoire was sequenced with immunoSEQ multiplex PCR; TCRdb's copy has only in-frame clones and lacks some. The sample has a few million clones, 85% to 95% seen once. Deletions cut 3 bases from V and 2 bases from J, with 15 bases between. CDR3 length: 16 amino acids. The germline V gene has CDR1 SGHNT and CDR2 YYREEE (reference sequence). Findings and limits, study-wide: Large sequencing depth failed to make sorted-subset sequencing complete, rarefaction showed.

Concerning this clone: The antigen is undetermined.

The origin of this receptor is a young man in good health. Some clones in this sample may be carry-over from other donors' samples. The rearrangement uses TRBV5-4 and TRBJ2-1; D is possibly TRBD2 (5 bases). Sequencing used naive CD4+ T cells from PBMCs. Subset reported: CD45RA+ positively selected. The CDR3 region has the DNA TGTGCCAGCAGCTCGAAAAGCGGAAGCCCCTACAATGAGCAGTTCTTC. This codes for CASSSKSGSPYNEQFF.